This TCR beta chain was found in a study of T cell responses to AZD1222 COVID-19 vaccine. Findings of the study overall: Among AZD1222 vaccinees, only 5 or 6 were seropositive at baseline.

Profiled with immunoSEQ multiplex PCR; TCRdb holds only in-frame clones, not every one. The sample records 65,000 to 70,000 clones, around 78% being singletons. This clone was detected only a few times. What it binds is unknown. Combined were second doses at about 4 or about 12 weeks. The CDR3 spans 15 residues. Trimming left V 7 bases short and J 8 bases short, with 18 bases between. CDR1 is SGHAT, CDR2 FQNNGV, per germline. This clonotype originated in an adult who received the AZD1222 COVID-19 vaccine. Sequences were derived from peripheral blood, sampled 28 days after the second AZD1222 dose. The chain is built from TRBV11-2 and TRBJ1-6; a possible D gene is TRBD1 (6 bases). CDR3 bases: TGTGCCAGCACATCCAGGGGAAATGGTGATTCACCCCTCCACTTT. Translation: CASTSRGNGDSPLHF.